Below, 4 T cell receptor beta chains from the same sample are listed, as sequenced in a study of STAT3 mutations in large granular lymphocyte leukemia. Broader study findings: Every T-cell large granular lymphocyte leukemia patient had at least one immunodominant TCR beta clonotype.

The repertoire was sequenced with immunoSEQ multiplex PCR; TCRdb's copy has only in-frame clones and lacks some. This table has thousands of clones, more than 60% appearing once. These receptors' antigens are unknown. Sequenced input: peripheral blood mononuclear cells. The source is a man in his fifties or sixties with T-cell large granular lymphocyte leukemia. Some clones in this sample may be carry-over from other donors' samples.

The chain couples TRBV5-6 to TRBJ2-7, with D unclear. This CDR3 comprises 11 residues. CDR1 and CDR2 from the germline V gene are SGHDT and YYEEEE. V was trimmed by 5 bases and J by 1 base, leaving 4 bases between them. CDR3 coding DNA: TGTGCCAGCAGTACATCCTACGAGCAGTACTTC. This gives the protein CASSTSYEQYF.

The chain has TRBV7-9 and TRBJ2-1; no definite D call. This CDR3 has 13 residues. Germline CDR1 and CDR2: SEHNR and FQNEAQ (reference sequence). Trimming cost V 4 bases and J 8 bases, with 12 bases left between them. The CDR3 protein is CASSSPLVDEQFF. The CDR3 bases are TGTGCCAGCAGCTCCCCTTTGGTTGATGAGCAGTTCTTC.

This clone was seen only once. The chain recombines TRBV5-1 with TRBJ1-4, with D uncertain. This CDR3 contains 14 residues. The germline V gene encodes CDR1 SGHRS and CDR2 YFSETQ. The V end lost 6 bases, the J end lost 0 bases, and 9 bases lay between the germline ends. The CDR3 DNA reads as TGCGCCAGCACCACCGGGGCAACTAATGAAAAACTGTTTTTT. Translating it yields CASTTGATNEKLFF. The full variable domain, rest sourced from reference TRBV5-1 and TRBJ1-4, is KAGVTQTPRYLIKTRGQQVTLSCSPISGHRSVSWYQQTPGQGLQFLFEYFSETQRNKGNFPGRFSGRQFSNSRSEMNVSTLELGDSALYLCASTTGATNEKLFFGSGTQLSVL.

V is TRBV30 and J is TRBJ2-7; 8 nucleotides agree with TRBD1. The germline CDR1 and CDR2 sequences are GTSNPN and SVGIG (reference sequence). CDR3 size: 13 residues. V was pared by 0 bases and J by 4 bases, with 2 bases of the junction left unmatched. This CDR3 reads CAWSVGQGYEQYV. As DNA, the CDR3 is TGTGCCTGGAGTGTTGGACAGGGTTACGAGCAGTACGTC.